These T cell receptor beta chains were read from a single sample in a study of shared clonotypes between healthy human individuals. TCRdb's copy holds only in-frame clones and misses some; the assay was immunoSEQ multiplex PCR. The sample shows 2,500,000 or so clones, about 90% of them seen only once. Sequencing was carried out using naive CD4+ T cells from PBMCs. These receptors all stem from a man between 18 and 35 years old in good health. Some clones in this sample may be carry-over from other donors' samples. Each CDR3 is given without its conserved first and last residue. Each record gives: V gene, J gene, CDR3 protein.

TRBV28	TRBJ1-4	ASSLLEKLF
TRBV7-2	TRBJ1-1	ASSLETGGGTEAF
TRBV9	TRBJ2-3	ASASLGQGADTQY
TRBV30	TRBJ1-1	ACWSRLAPEAF
TRBV5-5	TRBJ2-5	ASSEPLKETQY
TRBV11-2	TRBJ2-6	ASSLGNSGANVLT
TRBV5-1	TRBJ2-7	ASSLGTSGTYEQY
TRBV7-2	TRBJ2-7	ASSVAGTGLYEQY
TRBV19	TRBJ1-2	ASSITRGDGYT
TRBV30	TRBJ2-3	AWSVSGSVNTQY
TRBV4-3	TRBJ2-5	ASSQDFSSGRVGRNQETQY
TRBV7-9	TRBJ2-7	ASSFARGYEQY
TRBV7-8	TRBJ1-1	ASSLTQGAHMNTEAF
TRBV12-5	TRBJ2-1	ASGLVSAFEADIFRDEQF
TRBV7-6	TRBJ1-3	ASSLRGQGNTIY
TRBV2	TRBJ1-5	ASSERSAHSNQPQH
TRBV27	TRBJ2-1	ASSELPWDEQF
TRBV7-2	TRBJ2-3	ASRQETDTQY
TRBV18	TRBJ2-7	ASSSTRGLSEQY
TRBV19	TRBJ1-5	ASSIIEGGNQPQH
TRBV15	TRBJ1-2	ATSSSGARGYGYT
TRBV4-1	TRBJ1-1	ASSQDSRTGWNTEAF
TRBV19	TRBJ1-5	ASSLGGPQH
TRBV19	TRBJ2-1	ASSIVGAGGSNEQF
TRBV7-9	TRBJ2-5	ASSLARGLSIETQY
TRBV28	TRBJ2-1	ASSSYLAGGANEQF
TRBV11-2	TRBJ2-1	ASSPSSSSYNEQF
TRBV2	TRBJ2-7	ASSLLAGGGGEQY
TRBV18	TRBJ1-5	ASSPTYESNQPQH
TRBV5-1	TRBJ1-1	ASSPRQAANTEAF
TRBV5-1	TRBJ1-4	ASSLAGDVVEKLF
TRBV28	TRBJ2-1	ASGTGNDNEQF
TRBV6-1	TRBJ2-7	ASTEGTEPSYEQY
TRBV7-8	TRBJ2-3	ASSFLVAGGPDTQY
TRBV6-5	TRBJ2-7	ASSYKGRGEQY
TRBV9	TRBJ2-1	ASSVGLAGSYNEQF
TRBV28	TRBJ2-3	ASSFQYSTDTQY
TRBV9	TRBJ2-3	ASSTGQGDTQY
TRBV6-5	TRBJ2-7	ASSYSPTDSYEQY
TRBV4-1	TRBJ1-3	ASSQYDRGPGNTIY
TRBV29-1	TRBJ1-1	SAIGVLEAF
TRBV7-8	TRBJ2-2	ASSLGPGVVTGELF
TRBV6-1	TRBJ2-5	ASSVQGQETQY
TRBV7-9	TRBJ1-2	ASSLGQFYGYT